This TCR beta chain was sequenced in a study of T cell responses to AZD1222 COVID-19 vaccine. Study overall: Pooling of second doses given at about 4 or about 12 weeks was done. Notes on the study in general: Spike as a whole was targeted by vaccine-associated CD4 TCRs, dominant at 160-218 and 743-854.

TCRdb's copy holds only in-frame clones and misses some; the assay was immunoSEQ multiplex PCR. The data contain 70,000 to 90,000 clones, roughly 89% of them singletons. V gave up 3 bases and J gave up 4 bases; unmatched junction bases: 9. The V gene's germline CDR1 is SGHTA and CDR2 FQGNSA. CDR3 length: 16 residues. In regard to this clone: The antigen is not known.

The material sequenced was peripheral blood, taken on day 0 of AZD1222 vaccination. The V gene is TRBV7-2, the J gene TRBJ1-1, with 9 bases aligning to TRBD1. The sequence was obtained from an adult in good health. The CDR3 here is CASSLRGTGRVTEAFF. The CDR3 coding sequence is TGTGCCAGCAGCTTGCGAGGGACAGGGAGGGTCACTGAAGCTTTCTTT.